This TCR beta chain was captured by sequencing in a study of blood T cell repertoires in COVID-19. Across the study: Some COVID-19 samples were acute and others convalescent; all came from the United States, Italy and Spain. The analysed material was cDNA or gDNA that came from T cells, B-cell-depleted T cells, or PBMCs.

Per the study methods: The assay estimated nucleated cells by amplifying reference gene primers. The data were produced by immunoSEQ multiplex PCR, yet TCRdb's version contains in-frame clones alone and is incomplete. V, J and clone size reflect that table, while D and trimming were determined from the DNA. The table includes approximately 260,000 clones, 75% to 90% detected once. The CDR3 length is 11 residues. Germline V gene sequence: CDR1 SQVTM, CDR2 ANQGSEA. V was clipped by 3 bases and J by 15 bases, with 15 bases between them. The TCR was taken from a human donor in a cohort sampled during active COVID-19. Sequencing input: peripheral blood. V is TRBV29-1 and J is TRBJ2-1, with a tentative D call TRBD1 (5 bases). The CDR3 DNA reads as TGCAGCGTTGACCCCTGGCAGGGTGGGTTCTTC. Translating gives CSVDPWQGGFF.